This T cell receptor (beta chain) emerged from a study of blood T cell repertoires in COVID-19. Overall study context: Nucleic acid was either cDNA or gDNA, and it came from T cells, B-cell-depleted T cells, or PBMCs.

TCRdb's table, derived via immunoSEQ multiplex PCR, lists solely in-frame clones and lacks some. The sample records approximately 69,000 clones, approximately 75% being singletons. The V end lost 8 bases, the J end lost 7 bases, and 18 bases lay between the germline ends. The germline gives CDR1 ENHRY, CDR2 SYGVKD. CDR3 size: 13 residues. Specimen: peripheral blood. The chain carries TRBV10-3 and TRBJ2-7; maybe TRBD2 (6 bases). This TCR was sampled from a human donor in a cohort sampled during active COVID-19. CDR3 amino acids: CAISPSDLGEQYF. In DNA, the CDR3 is TGTGCCATCTCCCCTAGCGATCTGGGTGAGCAGTACTTC.